Listed below are T cell receptor beta chains from one sample, sequenced in a study of T cells in Graves' hyperthyroidism and ophthalmopathy. In TCRdb, the multiplex PCR reads were re-called with MiXCR into one record per CDR3 protein. The repertoire includes around 300,000 distinct CDR3 sequences, 10% to 15% of them detected once, and approximately 8.6% sits in the top ten. Sequencing was done on a sample of blood. Source of these receptors: a woman in her 30s with Graves' hyperthyroidism that later progressed to Graves' ophthalmopathy. Each CDR3 is given with its conserved first and last residue.

v_gene: TRBV28; j_gene: TRBJ1-2; CDR3aa: CASSPPTTGLYGYTF
v_gene: TRBV18; j_gene: TRBJ2-5; CDR3aa: CASSRSGGAQETQYF
v_gene: TRBV6-1; j_gene: TRBJ2-7; CDR3aa: CASSKGDYEQYF
v_gene: TRBV19; j_gene: TRBJ2-2; CDR3aa: CASSQGQGNTGELFF
v_gene: TRBV4-1; j_gene: TRBJ2-1; CDR3aa: CASSQPGQAYGNEQFF
v_gene: TRBV7-9; j_gene: TRBJ2-1; CDR3aa: CASSFEPNNEQFF
v_gene: TRBV9; j_gene: TRBJ2-3; CDR3aa: CASSVVSGGGGTDTQYF
v_gene: TRBV6-2/TRBV6-3; j_gene: TRBJ2-2; CDR3aa: CASSYPGTSGRAVTGELFF
v_gene: TRBV13; j_gene: TRBJ2-7; CDR3aa: CASSSQRESRVEQYF
v_gene: TRBV10-3; j_gene: TRBJ2-1; CDR3aa: CAIAGTSGPNEQFF
v_gene: TRBV7-8; j_gene: TRBJ2-2; CDR3aa: CASSLGLAGVTGELFF
v_gene: TRBV15; j_gene: TRBJ2-7; CDR3aa: CATSLLGLQGASPYEQYF
v_gene: TRBV6-2/TRBV6-3; j_gene: TRBJ2-7; CDR3aa: CASSTPGRGGYEQYF
v_gene: TRBV7-2; j_gene: TRBJ1-5; CDR3aa: CASSPVGIGNQPQHF
v_gene: TRBV7-6; j_gene: TRBJ2-3; CDR3aa: CASSQNRGGTDTQYF
v_gene: TRBV11-1; j_gene: TRBJ2-5; CDR3aa: CASSLTGSRRETQYF
v_gene: TRBV5-6; j_gene: TRBJ2-7; CDR3aa: CASSVARTPGGGSYEQYF
v_gene: TRBV12-3/TRBV12-4; j_gene: TRBJ1-5; CDR3aa: CASRQGAQPQHF
v_gene: TRBV20-1; j_gene: TRBJ1-1; CDR3aa: CSAVHRGTEVFF
v_gene: TRBV2; j_gene: TRBJ1-1; CDR3aa: CASTGRGTGVTEAFF
v_gene: TRBV6-2/TRBV6-3; j_gene: TRBJ2-1; CDR3aa: CASIARDRSSYNEQFF
v_gene: TRBV6-1; j_gene: TRBJ2-7; CDR3aa: CASRLEASYEQYF
v_gene: TRBV6-1; j_gene: TRBJ1-2; CDR3aa: CATSQGNGYTF
v_gene: TRBV20-1; j_gene: TRBJ2-1; CDR3aa: CSATSGDSSYNEQFF
v_gene: TRBV7-6; j_gene: TRBJ2-7; CDR3aa: CASSGSGPAYEQYF
v_gene: TRBV9; j_gene: TRBJ2-2; CDR3aa: CASSVEVGGPAGELFF
v_gene: TRBV20-1; j_gene: TRBJ1-5; CDR3aa: CSASLGQVIHQPQHF
v_gene: TRBV5-4; j_gene: TRBJ2-1; CDR3aa: CASSVYTGGYNEQFF
v_gene: TRBV11-3; j_gene: TRBJ2-5; CDR3aa: CASSLADGPQETQYF
v_gene: TRBV24-1; j_gene: TRBJ2-3; CDR3aa: CATSLPQVRGPDTQYF
v_gene: TRBV20-1; j_gene: TRBJ2-7; CDR3aa: CSARATSGRVEQYF
v_gene: TRBV29-1; j_gene: TRBJ1-1; CDR3aa: CSVEQGENTEAFF
v_gene: TRBV4-1; j_gene: TRBJ1-2; CDR3aa: CASSQPPRGIYGYTF
v_gene: TRBV6-6; j_gene: TRBJ2-3; CDR3aa: CASSYSSSGTSTDTQYF
v_gene: TRBV19; j_gene: TRBJ2-7; CDR3aa: CASSPGTSGFYEQYF
v_gene: TRBV5-1; j_gene: TRBJ2-1; CDR3aa: CASSLTAVSYNEQFF
v_gene: TRBV5-4; j_gene: TRBJ2-5; CDR3aa: CASAYRDGQETQYF
v_gene: TRBV10-3; j_gene: TRBJ1-1; CDR3aa: CAIRGRGGNTEAFF
v_gene: TRBV2; j_gene: TRBJ2-1; CDR3aa: CASRGLAGGPVEQFF
v_gene: TRBV24-1; j_gene: TRBJ2-3; CDR3aa: CATSDSGAGGTRDTQYF
v_gene: TRBV6-2/TRBV6-3; j_gene: TRBJ2-3; CDR3aa: CASSYSIVRDPSLDTQYF